The next 30 T cell receptor beta chains were all read from a single sample in a study of cytomegalovirus exposure and HLA in healthy donors (dated by TCRdb to about 2017). Libraries came from the immunoSEQ multiplex PCR assay. The multiplex PCR relied on a mix of 60 forward primers for TCR Vbeta segments and 13 reverse primers for TCR Jbeta segments. Held by TCRdb, this immuneACCESS table contains in-frame sequences only and omits some clones. Under half of the omission traces to an unresolved V gene where checked; the cause of the rest is unknown. This specimen's table enumerates about 41,000 clones. Under 8% of the sample rests with the top ten. The specimen was PBMCs. These receptor sequences come from a man aged 25 to 45 in good health and CMV-seronegative.

J is TRBJ2-7 and V is TRBV7-2, with TRBD2 identical over 8 bases. V was clipped by 5 bases and J by 1 base; unmatched bases: 7. This CDR3 has 15 amino acids. Germline V gene lookup returns CDR1 SGHTA and CDR2 FQGNSA. The CDR3 DNA follows: TGTGCCAGCAGCGCAACTAGCGGTCTTTCCTACGAGCAGTACTTC. Amino acids: CASSATSGLSYEQYF. Together with reference TRBV7-2 and TRBJ2-7, the CDR3 gives the full variable domain: GAGVSQSPSNKVTEKGKDVELRCDPISGHTALYWYRQSLGQGLEFLIYFQGNSAPDKSGLPSDRFSAERTGGSVSTLTIQRTQQEDSAVYLCASSATSGLSYEQYFGPGTRLTVT.

The chain couples TRBV6-5 to TRBJ2-7, with TRBD2 matching 8 bases. The CDR3 spans 14 residues. The V gene end was trimmed by 5 bases and the J gene end by 4 bases; junction bases not matched to a gene: 7. Germline-derived CDR1 and CDR2 are MNHEY and SVGAGI. For the CDR3, the DNA is TGTGCCAGCAGTAGGAGCGGGAGAGTATACGAGCAGTACTTC. It specifies CASSRSGRVYEQYF.

The chain has TRBV29-1 and TRBJ2-2; D is possibly TRBD2 (5 bases). V was shortened by 6 bases and J by 2 bases, with 16 bases between the two germline ends. The CDR3 runs 15 residues. Germline V gives CDR1 SQVTM, CDR2 ANQGSEA. CDR3 nucleotides: TGCAGCGTACCTCTCAGCGGAATAAACACCGGGGAGCTGTTTTTT. Translating gives CSVPLSGINTGELFF.

This chain uses TRBV6-1 with TRBJ1-1; TRBD1 might be the D (5 bases). Germline loops: CDR1 MNHNS, CDR2 SASEGT. V was trimmed by 7 bases and J by 5 bases, leaving 20 bases between them. The CDR3 consists of 15 residues. The CDR3 spells CASTYFQGSDTEAFF. The CDR3 DNA is TGTGCCAGCACGTATTTCCAGGGTTCCGATACTGAAGCTTTCTTT.

The rearrangement links TRBV19 to TRBJ2-5, with 7 bases matching TRBD1. Germline V gene lookup returns CDR1 LNHDA and CDR2 SQIVND (reference sequence). The CDR3 runs to 14 residues. After removal of 10 bases from V and 1 base from J, the junction contained 9 bases not matched to a gene. The CDR3 DNA follows: TGTGCCACCACAGGGGACCCTCTCCAAGAGACCCAGTACTTC. Protein product: CATTGDPLQETQYF.

The chain is built from TRBV6-5 and TRBJ2-7; D is perhaps TRBD1 (6 bases). The V end was cut by 2 bases, the J end by 6 bases, with 20 bases between. This CDR3 contains 16 residues. Germline V gene data show CDR1 as MNHEY and CDR2 as SVGAGI. The CDR3 DNA reads TGTGCCAGCAGTTACGAGAGGACAGCGAACTGGCGCGAGCAGTACTTC. Translated, it gives CASSYERTANWREQYF.

The V call is TRBV30, the J call TRBJ1-2; D uncertain. V shed 3 bases and J shed 5 bases, with 16 bases lying between them. The CDR3 covers 14 residues. Germline CDR1 reads GTSNPN; CDR2 reads SVGIG (reference sequence). The DNA of the CDR3 is TGTGCCTGGAGGAGGGCGGCAGAAGTATATGGCTACACCTTC. Translating it yields CAWRRAAEVYGYTF.

The genes are TRBV7-2 and TRBJ2-7, with TRBD1 identical over 9 bases. The CDR3 loop spans 13 amino acids. V was clipped by 8 bases and J by 5 bases; unmatched bases: 7. CDR1 SGHTA and CDR2 FQGNSA come from the germline V gene. The CDR3 region is CASGGTGINEQYF. CDR3 in DNA: TGTGCCAGCGGCGGGACAGGGATCAACGAGCAGTACTTC.

The chain recombines TRBV11-3 with TRBJ2-2; 8 nucleotides align to TRBD2. CDR3 length: 16 amino acids. Unmatched junction bases numbered 5, after V lost 4 bases and J lost 1 base. Looked up from germline, CDR1 is SGHNT and CDR2 is YENEEA. The CDR3 DNA sequence: TGTGCCAGCAGCTACGGGGGGGGTCAGAACACCGGGGAGCTGTTTTTT. Translating gives CASSYGGGQNTGELFF.

The chain uses TRBV7-2 and TRBJ1-1, with unresolved D. Between the trimmed V and J ends, which lost 5 bases and 5 bases, there was a span of 15 bases. The CDR3 totals 14 residues. Looked up from germline, CDR1 is SGHTA and CDR2 is FQGNSA. DNA for the CDR3: TGTGCCAGCAGCCCTCAAACCGGGAGGACTGAAGCTTTCTTT. It is translated as CASSPQTGRTEAFF.

The chain couples TRBV2 to TRBJ2-7; D is possibly TRBD1 (6 bases). This CDR3 comprises 15 residues. Per germline, CDR1 SNHLY and CDR2 FYNNEI. Trimming pared 7 bases from V and 2 bases from J, leaving 18 bases between. The CDR3 is CASIYRDKGAYEQYF. As DNA, the CDR3 is TGTGCCAGCATTTACCGGGACAAGGGCGCCTACGAGCAGTACTTC.

V usage is TRBV6-5 and J usage is TRBJ2-1, with D uncertain. CDR1 is MNHEY, CDR2 SVGAGI, per germline. The CDR3 has 14 residues. V shed 6 bases and J shed 6 bases, with 15 bases lying between them. The CDR3 DNA is TGTGCCAGCAGGAGCAATACCCTTTCCAATGAGCAGTTCTTC. This codes for CASRSNTLSNEQFF.

The chain combines TRBV5-6 with TRBJ1-2; D gene unclear. This CDR3 has 14 amino acids. CDR1 is SGHDT and CDR2 is YYEEEE in the germline V gene. With 2 bases removed from V and 3 bases from J, the gap between germline ends came to 11 bases. DNA for the CDR3: TGTGCCAGCAGCTTAGGGAGGGTTTACTATGGCTACACCTTC. As protein: CASSLGRVYYGYTF.

V is TRBV5-6 and J is TRBJ2-3, with 7 bases identical to TRBD2. The CDR3 runs to 14 residues. Germline CDR1 and CDR2: SGHDT and YYEEEE. V trimming: 1 base; J trimming: 1 base; junction bases outside the gene matches: 0. The CDR3 DNA is TGTGCCAGCAGCTTGCGGGGGGGCACAGATACGCAGTATTTT. Translated, it gives CASSLRGGTDTQYF.

The chain combines TRBV4-1 with TRBJ2-5, with TRBD2 matching over 7 bases. Germline CDR1 MGHRA, CDR2 YSYEKL. There are 15 residues in the CDR3. V lost 4 bases and J lost 4; bases outside the gene matches: 9. CDR3 region: CASSPPLAGVETQYF. The CDR3 DNA follows: TGCGCCAGCAGCCCGCCCTTAGCGGGCGTAGAGACCCAGTACTTC.

The V gene is TRBV4-1, the J gene TRBJ1-1; D is unclear. V lost 1 base, J lost 4 bases, and 16 bases lay in between. The CDR3 sequence is 16 residues long. Germline V gene sequence: CDR1 MGHRA, CDR2 YSYEKL. CDR3 protein: CASSQVRAGGGTEAFF. CDR3 sequence (DNA): TGCGCCAGCAGCCAAGTCCGGGCGGGAGGTGGCACTGAAGCTTTCTTT.

CDR3 nucleotide sequence: TGTGCCAGCAGTGACTCGTCAGGGAGGGCAGATACGCAGTATTTT. It translates to CASSDSSGRADTQYF. The rearrangement joins TRBV6-4 to TRBJ2-3; 7 positions match TRBD2. Germline V lookup: CDR1 MRHNA, CDR2 SNTAGT. The V gene end was trimmed by 0 bases and the J gene end by 4 bases; junction bases not matched to a gene: 4. The CDR3 length is 15 residues.

The genes are TRBV14 and TRBJ2-3; 10 bases agree with TRBD2. CDR1 and CDR2 (germline): SGHDN, FVKESK. With V trimmed by 0 bases and J by 3 bases, 6 bases remained unmatched. The CDR3 has 17 amino acids. This CDR3 reads CASSQETSGFGTDTQYF. The CDR3 nucleotides read TGTGCCAGCAGCCAAGAGACTAGCGGGTTCGGAACAGATACGCAGTATTTT.

V and J are TRBV7-6 and TRBJ2-6; the D gene is possibly TRBD1 (6 bases). Trimming shortened V by 5 bases and J by 1 base, and 18 bases separated the two germline ends. The CDR3 extends over 18 amino acids. Germline CDR1 is SGHVS and CDR2 is FNYEAQ. The CDR3 protein is CASSNRVFTESGANVLTF. The CDR3 DNA is TGTGCCAGCAGCAACAGGGTCTTTACAGAGTCTGGGGCCAACGTCCTGACTTTC.

The chain recombines TRBV27 with TRBJ2-1, with TRBD2 matching over 8 bases. V gave up 2 bases and J gave up 10 bases; unmatched junction bases: 7. In germline, CDR1 is MNHEY, CDR2 SMNVEV (reference sequence). The CDR3 sequence is 14 residues long. CDR3 in amino acids: CASSLLLAAGEQFF. The CDR3 DNA reads TGTGCCAGCAGTTTACTACTAGCGGCCGGGGAGCAGTTCTTC.

CDR3 in amino acids: CASSPPGGDEKLFF. The CDR3 nucleotides read TGTGCCAGCTCACCCCCAGGGGGTGATGAAAAACTGTTTTTT. This sequence joins TRBV18 and TRBJ1-4, with 7 bases that match TRBD1. This CDR3 comprises 14 residues. CDR1 is KGHSH and CDR2 is LQKENI in the germline V gene. The V segment lost 3 bases and the J segment 6 bases; nucleotides outside the gene matches: 4.

This chain connects TRBV18 to TRBJ2-1, with a tentative D call TRBD1 (6 bases). The germline V gene has CDR1 KGHSH and CDR2 LQKENI. V lost 2 bases to trimming and J lost 5 bases, with 10 bases between them. The CDR3 has 14 residues. CDR3 region: CASSPFTGNNEQFF. The CDR3 region has the DNA TGTGCCAGCTCACCATTTACAGGGAACAATGAGCAGTTCTTC. The complete variable domain, with remaining parts taken from reference TRBV18 and TRBJ2-1, reads NAGVMQNPRHLVRRRGQEARLRCSPMKGHSHVYWYRQLPEEGLKFMVYLQKENIIDESGMPKERFSAEFPKEGPSILRIQQVVRGDSAAYFCASSPFTGNNEQFFGPGTRLTVL.

V is TRBV10-1 and J is TRBJ1-1, with D perhaps matching TRBD1 (6 bases). The V and J ends lost 0 bases and 2 bases respectively, with 22 bases between them. This CDR3 is 19 amino acids long. Germline CDR1 reads WNHNN; CDR2 reads SYGVQD (reference sequence). CDR3 bases: TGCGCCAGCAGTGAGTCTCTGCGGTCCCGGGGGGCAACTAACACTGAAGCTTTCTTT. Its protein is CASSESLRSRGATNTEAFF.

This rearrangement joins TRBV2 to TRBJ2-2; 12 bases match TRBD2. The CDR3 totals 15 residues. The V segment lost 6 bases and the J segment 8 bases; nucleotides outside the gene matches: 7. From germline, CDR1 is SNHLY and CDR2 FYNNEI. As DNA, the CDR3 is TGTGCCAGCAGGACTAGCGGGAGCCCCACGGGGGAGCTGTTTTTT. It translates to CASRTSGSPTGELFF.

The chain recombines TRBV19 with TRBJ1-5; 8 nucleotides line up with TRBD1. The V and J ends lost 2 bases and 8 bases, in that order; junction bases with no gene match: 11. Germline V gene sequence: CDR1 LNHDA, CDR2 SQIVND (reference sequence). CDR3 length: 16 amino acids. CDR3: CASSIPDRGLSKPQHF. DNA of the CDR3: TGTGCCAGTAGTATACCTGACAGGGGACTCTCAAAGCCCCAGCATTTT. Full variable domain (outside the CDR3, taken from reference TRBV19 and TRBJ1-5): DGGITQSPKYLFRKEGQNVTLSCEQNLNHDAMYWYRQDPGQGLRLIYYSQIVNDFQKGDIAEGYSVSREKKESFPLTVTSAQKNPTAFYLCASSIPDRGLSKPQHFGDGTRLSIL.

This chain joins TRBV14 and TRBJ2-5, with no clear D. The V end was cut by 0 bases, the J end by 4 bases, with 6 bases between. Looked up from germline, CDR1 is SGHDN and CDR2 is FVKESK. The CDR3 has 13 residues. The CDR3 coding sequence is TGTGCCAGCAGCCAAGATCTGCGAGAGACCCAGTACTTC. Its protein product is CASSQDLRETQYF.

The rearrangement uses TRBV18 and TRBJ1-5; maybe TRBD1 (5 bases). The germline gives CDR1 KGHSH, CDR2 LQKENI. Trimming stripped 5 bases from V and 5 bases from J, with 10 bases between. CDR3 size: 13 residues. CDR3 protein: CASSVGGYQPQHF. DNA of the CDR3: TGTGCCAGCTCAGTGGGGGGATATCAGCCCCAGCATTTT.

The chain uses TRBV5-1 and TRBJ2-7; tentatively, D is TRBD2 (6 bases). Deletions cut 7 bases from V and 3 bases from J, with 11 bases between. Germline V gene lookup returns CDR1 SGHRS and CDR2 YFSETQ. The CDR3 runs to 12 residues. The CDR3 nucleotides read TGCGCCAGCGCGGATAGCGGCTACGAGCAGTACTTC. Its protein is CASADSGYEQYF.

V gene TRBV4-2 combines with J gene TRBJ2-3, with TRBD2 matching 7 bases. The CDR3 loop spans 19 amino acids. Germline CDR1 and CDR2: LGHNA and YNFKEQ. The V segment lost 0 bases and the J segment 2 bases; nucleotides outside the gene matches: 14. CDR3 in DNA: TGTGCCAGCAGCCAAGAGGCCAGTTTTCGCGGGAGTGACACAGATACGCAGTATTTT. Protein sequence: CASSQEASFRGSDTDTQYF.

The chain recombines TRBV14 with TRBJ2-1; 7 bases are a match to TRBD1. Germline V gene sequence: CDR1 SGHDN, CDR2 FVKESK. V lost 1 base, J lost 8 bases, and 2 bases stayed unmatched. The CDR3 is 13 amino acids. The CDR3 bases are TGTGCCAGCAGCCAAGCCCAGGGGGATGAGCAGTTCTTC. The encoded protein is CASSQAQGDEQFF.